The 27 T cell receptor beta chains listed next were all sequenced from one sample in a study of early T cells in non-severe SARS-CoV-2 infection. MiXCR was run by TCRdb on the 5' RACE reads, yielding one entry per CDR3 protein. The sample has approximately 65,000 distinct CDR3 sequences, 10% to 15% seen once. Sequencing used whole blood. The receptors come from an adult who was a healthcare worker with PCR-confirmed SARS-CoV-2 infection or an uninfected control (not recorded which).

A single count supports this clonotype. A junction boundary mismatches the germline segment, possibly from a read error. The chain joins TRBV11-2 to TRBJ1-4, with a weak D call TRBD1 (5 bases). The CDR3 sequence is 15 residues long. The germline V gene has CDR1 SGHAT and CDR2 FQNNGV. CDR3 DNA sequence: TGTACCAGCAGCTTAGTGACAGCCTCTAATGAAAAACTGTTTTTT. It specifies CTSSLVTASNEKLFF. Looking up the rest from reference TRBV11-2 and TRBJ1-4 gives the full variable domain: EAGVAQSPRYKIIEKRQSVAFWCNPISGHATLYWYQQILGQGPKLLIQFQNNGVVDDSQLPKDRFSAERLKGVDSTLKIQPAKLEDSAVYLCTSSLVTASNEKLFFGSGTQLSVL.

This clonotype was seen more than once but under ten times. The chain is built from TRBV11-2 and TRBJ2-4; 13 bases match TRBD2. This CDR3 region has 16 residues. V gave up 3 bases and J gave up 2 bases; unmatched junction bases: 1. Germline-derived CDR1 and CDR2 are SGHAT and FQNNGV. CDR3 in amino acids: CASSLTSGGPKNIQYF. The CDR3 DNA sequence: TGTGCCAGCAGCTTGACTAGCGGGGGGCCCAAAAACATTCAGTACTTC.

There are many counts of this clonotype. The chain combines TRBV10-2 with TRBJ1-5; perhaps TRBD1 as D (5 bases). V lost 6 bases and J lost 3, with 9 bases in between. CDR3 length: 13 amino acids. Per the germline V gene, CDR1 is WSHSY and CDR2 is SAAADI. The CDR3 loop is CASREGLNQPQHF. CDR3 sequence (DNA): TGCGCCAGCAGGGAGGGGCTCAATCAGCCCCAGCATTTT.

This clonotype was detected a few times. This chain joins TRBV20-1 and TRBJ2-5, with a possible D match to TRBD2 (6 bases). The CDR3 has 14 residues. Germline V gene lookup returns CDR1 DFQATT and CDR2 SNEGSKA (reference sequence). With 4 bases removed from V and 2 bases from J, the gap between germline ends came to 14 bases. This CDR3 is CSATVREVQETQYF. DNA of the CDR3: TGCAGTGCTACCGTTAGGGAGGTACAAGAGACCCAGTACTTC.

This clonotype has more than one count but fewer than ten. The chain has TRBV7-2 and TRBJ1-4, with D possibly matching TRBD1 (5 bases). CDR1 is SGHTA, CDR2 FQGNSA, per germline. Deletions cut 5 bases from V and 5 bases from J, with 12 bases between. This CDR3 has 14 amino acids. CDR3 DNA: TGTGCCAGCAGCCGGGACGGCAACAATGAAAAACTGTTTTTT. This sequence encodes CASSRDGNNEKLFF.

This chain uses TRBV5-1 with TRBJ2-2; 9 bases are a match to TRBD1. With V trimmed by 4 bases and J by 13 bases, 11 bases remained unmatched. Per germline, CDR1 SGHRS and CDR2 YFSETQ. The CDR3 has 14 residues. The CDR3: CASSPDRGDRMLFF. The CDR3 DNA reads TGCGCCAGCAGCCCGGACAGGGGTGATAGGATGCTGTTTTTT.

This clonotype was detected only a few times. The CDR3 DNA reads TGTGCCAGCAGCTCCGAGACAGGGGCGAATCAGCCCCAGCATTTT. It codes for CASSSETGANQPQHF. The chain employs TRBV11-2 and TRBJ1-5, with 8 bases that match TRBD1. Trimming cost V 4 bases and J 4 bases; bases outside gene matches: 6. This CDR3 is built from 15 residues. Germline CDR1 SGHAT, CDR2 FQNNGV.

The chain joins TRBV11-2 to TRBJ2-5, with TRBD2 as a possible D gene (5 bases). The V gene's germline CDR1 is SGHAT and CDR2 FQNNGV. CDR3 length: 15 residues. V was clipped by 2 bases and J by 1 base, with 11 bases between them. This CDR3 reads CASSLIRGIQETQYF. In nucleotides, the CDR3 is TGTGCCAGCAGCTTAATTCGGGGAATCCAAGAGACCCAGTACTTC.

This chain joins TRBV6-2 or TRBV6-3 and TRBJ2-1; 11 nucleotides line up with TRBD2. The V gene end was trimmed by 2 bases and the J gene end by 9 bases; junction bases not matched to a gene: 6. The CDR3 has 15 residues. CDR1 MNHEY and CDR2 SVGEGT come from the germline V gene. The CDR3 region is CASSYTTSGGGEQFF. CDR3 DNA sequence: TGTGCCAGCAGTTACACCACTAGCGGGGGAGGTGAGCAGTTCTTC.

The rearrangement links TRBV12-3 or TRBV12-4 to TRBJ1-5; 8 positions match TRBD1. Trimming took 6 bases from V and 7 from J; bases not matched to a gene: 11. The CDR3 totals 15 residues. The CDR3 loop reads CASRQDTGGGQPQHF. CDR3 nucleotides: TGTGCCAGCAGACAGGACACAGGGGGGGGGCAGCCCCAGCATTTT.

The gene calls are TRBV6-2 or TRBV6-3 and TRBJ2-2, with a tentative D call TRBD1 (6 bases). The CDR3 consists of 15 residues. CDR1 is MNHEY, CDR2 SVGEGT, per germline. Trimming stripped 2 bases from V and 4 bases from J, with 11 bases between. CDR3 loop: CASSYRQGSTGELFF. CDR3 DNA sequence: TGTGCCAGCAGTTACCGCCAGGGGAGCACCGGGGAGCTGTTTTTT.

In its sample, this clonotype was seen many times. The J gene is TRBJ2-1, the V gene TRBV27, with D unclear. V lost 2 bases and J 6 bases, leaving 8 bases between the germline ends. The CDR3 has 13 amino acids. Looked up from germline, CDR1 is MNHEY and CDR2 is SMNVEV (reference sequence). The CDR3 region has the DNA TGTGCCAGCAGTTTACGCCCGGGCAATGAGCAGTTCTTC. It codes for CASSLRPGNEQFF.

V is TRBV6-6 and J is TRBJ2-2; TRBD2 agrees at 8 bases. The CDR3 is 14 amino acids. The germline CDR1 and CDR2 sequences are MNHNY and SVGAGI (reference sequence). Trimming at V came to 5 bases and at J to 9 bases, leaving 8 bases not matched to a gene. The CDR3 nucleotides are TGTGCCAGCAGTAACTTCCGGACTAGCCGGGAGCTGTTTTTT. Protein sequence: CASSNFRTSRELFF.

The genes are TRBV6-5 and TRBJ1-1; D is unresolved. The CDR3 consists of 11 residues. The germline CDR1 and CDR2 sequences are MNHEY and SVGAGI. V dropped 5 bases and J dropped 4 bases, with 5 bases sitting between them. CDR3 residues: CASSTGTEAFF. CDR3 nucleotides: TGTGCCAGCAGTACGGGCACTGAAGCTTTCTTT.

This clonotype was detected a few times. The rearrangement uses TRBV12-3 or TRBV12-4 and TRBJ1-1; D gene uncertain. V shed 1 base and J shed 1 base, with 4 bases lying between them. The CDR3 has 13 residues. CDR3 DNA: TGTGCCAGCAGTTTAGAGCAGAACACTGAAGCTTTCTTT. Amino acid sequence: CASSLEQNTEAFF.

This clonotype has a count of ten or more. The chain employs TRBV13 and TRBJ1-3; D is perhaps TRBD1 (5 bases). The germline CDR1 and CDR2 sequences are PRHDT and FYEKMQ (reference sequence). This CDR3 comprises 18 residues. Trimming cost V 0 bases and J 0 bases, with 15 bases left between them. CDR3 coding DNA: TGTGCCAGCAGCTTAGGCAGAACAGGTGGCTTCTCTGGAAACACCATATATTTT. This encodes CASSLGRTGGFSGNTIYF.

The chain has TRBV3-1 and TRBJ2-1; D is possibly TRBD2 (5 bases). The germline V gene encodes CDR1 LGHDT and CDR2 YNNKEL (reference sequence). This CDR3 has 12 residues. Trimming pared 8 bases from V and 15 bases from J, leaving 20 bases between. CDR3 nucleotide sequence: TGTGCCAGCTCCTTGAGCCAGAGAGGGCCGTTCTTC. Translation gives CASSLSQRGPFF.

V and J are TRBV28 and TRBJ1-4; D unclear. Germline assignment: CDR1 MDHEN and CDR2 SYDVKM. Trimming removed 2 bases at V and 8 bases at J, with 6 bases between. The CDR3 runs 12 residues. The CDR3 spells CASSLGREKLFF. The CDR3 bases are TGTGCCAGCAGTTTAGGACGGGAAAAACTGTTTTTT.

This clonotype has more than one count but fewer than ten. This chain joins TRBV7-9 and TRBJ2-7; D unclear. There are 12 residues in the CDR3. Looked up from germline, CDR1 is SEHNR and CDR2 is FQNEAQ (reference sequence). V shed 1 base and J shed 2 bases, with 3 bases lying between them. The CDR3 loop is CASSLGTYEQYF. CDR3 in DNA: TGTGCCAGCAGCTTAGGGACCTACGAGCAGTACTTC.

This rearrangement joins TRBV29-1 to TRBJ1-2; D ambiguous. From germline, CDR1 is SQVTM and CDR2 ANQGSEA. This CDR3 is 12 amino acids long. Trimming removed 4 bases at V and 4 bases at J, with 10 bases between. The CDR3 bases are TGCAGCGTTGTAACGGGGAGCTATGGCTACACCTTC. Translation: CSVVTGSYGYTF.

V usage is TRBV12-3 or TRBV12-4 and J usage is TRBJ1-2; tentative D call: TRBD1 (6 bases). The CDR3 has 13 residues. V lost 3 bases and J 8 bases, leaving 13 bases between the germline ends. The CDR3 is CASSLGASKGYTF. DNA for the CDR3: TGTGCCAGCAGTTTGGGGGCTTCGAAAGGCTACACCTTC.

This clonotype was seen many times. The chain employs TRBV28 and TRBJ2-3, with 9 bases identical to TRBD2. The CDR3 has 15 residues. The germline V gene has CDR1 MDHEN and CDR2 SYDVKM. V lost 5 bases, J lost 3 bases, and 6 bases stayed unmatched. The CDR3 sequence is CASSRGGGATDTQYF. The CDR3, as DNA: TGTGCCAGCAGTCGAGGCGGGGGGGCGACAGATACGCAGTATTTT.

V is TRBV20-1 and J is TRBJ2-1, with 9 nucleotides matching TRBD2. Germline loops: CDR1 DFQATT, CDR2 SNEGSKA (reference sequence). The CDR3 is 17 amino acids. Trimming took 1 base from V and 4 from J; bases not matched to a gene: 11. CDR3 coding DNA: TGCAGTGCTAGAGCGGTTGTAAGTAGCGGGGGTTACAATGAGCAGTTCTTC. This sequence encodes CSARAVVSSGGYNEQFF.

V and J are TRBV7-2 and TRBJ2-1; D is unresolved. CDR1 is SGHTA, CDR2 FQGNSA, per germline. V lost 1 base, J lost 5 bases, and 6 bases lay in between. The CDR3 is 13 amino acids. The CDR3 loop is CASSLGLNNEQFF. The CDR3 DNA is TGTGCCAGCAGCTTAGGACTTAACAATGAGCAGTTCTTC. Looking up the rest from reference TRBV7-2 and TRBJ2-1 gives the full variable domain: GAGVSQSPSNKVTEKGKDVELRCDPISGHTALYWYRQSLGQGLEFLIYFQGNSAPDKSGLPSDRFSAERTGGSVSTLTIQRTQQEDSAVYLCASSLGLNNEQFFGPGTRLTVL.

This clonotype was counted ten times or more. CDR3 loop: CASSWDRGDTQYF. The DNA of the CDR3 is TGTGCCAGCAGCTGGGACAGGGGAGATACGCAGTATTTT. The chain has TRBV5-4 and TRBJ2-3, with 10 nucleotides matching TRBD1. There are 13 residues in the CDR3. CDR1 and CDR2 from the germline V gene are SGHNT and YYREEE (reference sequence). V dropped 3 bases and J dropped 5; count of bases not matched to a gene: 0.

This clonotype was seen repeatedly, ten times or more. V gene TRBV20-1 combines with J gene TRBJ1-5; a possible D gene is TRBD1 (6 bases). Trimming took 1 base from V and 2 from J, leaving 12 bases between them. The CDR3 length is 15 residues. Germline CDR1 DFQATT, CDR2 SNEGSKA (reference sequence). The CDR3 DNA reads TGCAGTGCTAGAGTCAGGGGAGCGGGCAATCAGCCCCAGCATTTT. Translation gives CSARVRGAGNQPQHF.

The CDR3 here is CASSPVDRGLPNYGYTF. Written as DNA, the CDR3 is TGTGCCAGCTCACCGGTCGACAGGGGGCTGCCTAACTATGGCTACACCTTC. The rearrangement uses TRBV18 and TRBJ1-2; 10 bases agree with TRBD1. With 3 bases clipped from V and 0 bases from J, the junction kept 7 bases outside the gene matches. Germline CDR1 and CDR2: KGHSH and LQKENI. CDR3 length equals 17 residues.